Following are 22 T cell receptor beta chains from one sample sequenced in a study of T cell responses to AZD1222 COVID-19 vaccine. Clones were read by immunoSEQ multiplex PCR, and TCRdb kept only the in-frame ones, dropping some. The sample shows tens of thousands of clones, around 89% of them seen only once. This specimen was peripheral blood, taken on day 0 of AZD1222 vaccination. The receptor set was obtained from an adult in good health.

The chain carries TRBV6-5 and TRBJ1-5; 7 bases align to TRBD1. V lost 4 bases to trimming and J lost 2 bases; unmatched junction nucleotides: 5. Looked up from germline, CDR1 is MNHEY and CDR2 is SVGAGI. The CDR3 is made up of 15 amino acids. CDR3 amino acids: CASSSLGTGNQPQHF. In DNA form, the CDR3 reads TGTGCCAGCAGTTCCCTGGGGACAGGCAATCAGCCCCAGCATTTT.

This clone was recorded only once. The V gene is TRBV11-3, the J gene TRBJ2-7; 9 nucleotides align to TRBD2. V was clipped by 0 bases and J by 0 bases; unmatched bases: 15. The CDR3 totals 20 residues. Germline V gives CDR1 SGHNT, CDR2 YENEEA. The CDR3 DNA is TGTGCCAGCAGCTTAGATCTCGGGATACTAGCGGGCGAGAGCTCCTACGAGCAGTACTTC. Amino acid sequence: CASSLDLGILAGESSYEQYF.

The genes are TRBV4-1 and TRBJ2-2; 10 bases match TRBD1. The length of the CDR3 is 18 residues. Germline CDR1 and CDR2: MGHRA and YSYEKL. The J segment lost 2 bases and the V segment lost 4 bases, leaving 10 bases of the junction unmatched. The CDR3 is CASSPTVDRGTNTGELFF. CDR3 DNA: TGCGCCAGCAGCCCGACCGTGGACAGGGGGACCAACACCGGGGAGCTGTTTTTT.

The genes are TRBV5-6 and TRBJ2-1; D not resolved. Trimming left V 0 bases short and J 1 base short, with 8 bases between. CDR1 is SGHDT, CDR2 YYEEEE, per germline. The CDR3 contains 15 residues. The CDR3 loop is CASSLGLTSYNEQFF. The DNA for the CDR3 is TGTGCCAGCAGCTTGGGACTTACGTCCTACAATGAGCAGTTCTTC.

This rearrangement joins TRBV5-6 to TRBJ1-2; 8 bases are shared with TRBD1. Trimming took 4 bases from V and 1 from J; bases not matched to a gene: 3. Germline V lookup: CDR1 SGHDT, CDR2 YYEEEE. This CDR3 is built from 14 residues. The CDR3 bases are TGTGCCAGCAGCCTACAGGGGGGTAACTATGGCTACACCTTC. It specifies CASSLQGGNYGYTF.

The chain is built from TRBV6-5 and TRBJ1-2; D is uncertain. The CDR3 contains 14 residues. Germline CDR1 is MNHEY and CDR2 is SVGAGI. V lost 0 bases and J lost 5, with 10 bases in between. CDR3 region: CASSYSTGGYGYTF. The CDR3 DNA sequence: TGTGCCAGCAGTTACTCGACGGGAGGGTATGGCTACACCTTC.

This clone was counted a few times. J is TRBJ2-5 and V is TRBV7-2; D is unresolved. In germline, CDR1 is SGHTA, CDR2 FQGNSA. Trimming shortened V by 7 bases and J by 5 bases, and 14 bases separated the two germline ends. This CDR3 comprises 13 residues. The CDR3 region is CASTRKPRETQYF. CDR3 bases: TGTGCCAGCACTCGTAAACCTAGGGAGACCCAGTACTTC.

The V call is TRBV19, the J call TRBJ2-7; 8 nucleotides align to TRBD1. CDR1 LNHDA and CDR2 SQIVND come from the germline V gene (reference sequence). The CDR3 spans 11 residues. After removal of 9 bases from V and 7 bases from J, the junction contained 5 bases not matched to a gene. The CDR3 region has the DNA TGTGCCAGCAAGACAGGGGTAGAGCAGTACTTC. Protein sequence: CASKTGVEQYF. Full variable domain (remainder filled in from reference TRBV19 and TRBJ2-7): DGGITQSPKYLFRKEGQNVTLSCEQNLNHDAMYWYRQDPGQGLRLIYYSQIVNDFQKGDIAEGYSVSREKKESFPLTVTSAQKNPTAFYLCASKTGVEQYFGPGTRLTVT.

The V gene is TRBV6-6, the J gene TRBJ1-1; no clear D gene. Germline V gives CDR1 MNHNY, CDR2 SVGAGI (reference sequence). This CDR3 comprises 11 residues. Trimming left V 3 bases short and J 3 bases short, with 2 bases between. In DNA form, the CDR3 reads TGTGCCAGCAGTTATCACACTGAAGCTTTCTTT. It specifies CASSYHTEAFF.

The genes are TRBV13 and TRBJ1-6; no firm D call. V gave up 5 bases and J gave up 9 bases, with 11 bases separating them. Germline CDR1 reads PRHDT; CDR2 reads FYEKMQ (reference sequence). CDR3 size: 13 residues. The CDR3 here is CASSPGLSSPLHF. As DNA, the CDR3 is TGTGCCAGCAGCCCTGGTCTCTCTTCACCCCTCCACTTT. Using reference TRBV13 and TRBJ1-6 for the parts outside the CDR3, the full variable domain is AAGVIQSPRHLIKEKRETATLKCYPIPRHDTVYWYQQGPGQDPQFLISFYEKMQSDKGSIPDRFSAQQFSDYHSELNMSSLELGDSALYFCASSPGLSSPLHFGNGTRLTVT.

The rearrangement uses TRBV7-9 and TRBJ2-3; D remains ambiguous. Germline V gene data show CDR1 as SEHNR and CDR2 as FQNEAQ (reference sequence). The CDR3 sequence is 18 residues long. V lost 5 bases, J lost 2 bases, and 23 bases lay in between. CDR3 region: CASSPTNQGTQFTDTQYF. DNA of the CDR3: TGTGCCAGCAGCCCAACGAATCAAGGCACCCAATTCACAGATACGCAGTATTTT. Supplemented by reference TRBV7-9 and TRBJ2-3, the full variable domain reads DTGVSQNPRHKITKRGQNVTFRCDPISEHNRLYWYRQTLGQGPEFLTYFQNEAQLEKSRLLSDRFSAERPKGSFSTLEIQRTEQGDSAMYLCASSPTNQGTQFTDTQYFGPGTRLTVL.

This clone was observed a handful of times. The rearrangement joins TRBV6-5 to TRBJ1-4; the match to TRBD1 covers 7 bases. The CDR3 contains 14 residues. Germline V gene data show CDR1 as MNHEY and CDR2 as SVGAGI. Losses at the gene ends were 5 bases for V and 8 bases for J; bases not matched to a gene: 8. The chain's CDR3 is CASSPRGGDEKLFF. The CDR3 DNA is TGTGCCAGCAGTCCCAGGGGGGGCGACGAAAAACTGTTTTTT.

This chain joins TRBV2 and TRBJ1-6; D ambiguous. The CDR3 is 15 residues long. Germline V gene sequence: CDR1 SNHLY, CDR2 FYNNEI. Trimming shortened V by 2 bases and J by 8 bases, and 13 bases separated the two germline ends. Here the CDR3 reads CASSELSPGHSPLHF. CDR3 DNA sequence: TGTGCCAGCAGTGAACTTTCCCCAGGACATTCACCCCTCCACTTT.

V usage is TRBV25-1 and J usage is TRBJ1-2; weak D call: TRBD1 (6 bases). Trimming shortened V by 6 bases and J by 4 bases, and 18 bases separated the two germline ends. Germline V gene data show CDR1 as MGHDK and CDR2 as SYGVNS. This CDR3 has 15 residues. CDR3 protein: CASSRGGAVTYGYTF. The DNA for the CDR3 is TGTGCCAGCAGCCGGGGGGGGGCTGTAACCTATGGCTACACCTTC.

The DNA of the CDR3 is TGTGCCAGCAGCCGAGACATACGTTCCCCAGATACGCAGTATTTT. Amino acids: CASSRDIRSPDTQYF. V and J are TRBV4-2 and TRBJ2-3; D not resolved. Germline V lookup: CDR1 LGHNA, CDR2 YNFKEQ. V lost 4 bases and J lost 4, with 15 bases in between. This CDR3 has 15 residues.

This rearrangement joins TRBV7-8 to TRBJ1-4; D is uncertain. The CDR3 contains 15 residues. Germline assignment: CDR1 SGHVS and CDR2 FQNEAQ. V lost 2 bases and J lost 7, with 14 bases in between. Here the CDR3 reads CASSLRSRPGEKLFF. The CDR3 DNA reads as TGTGCCAGCAGCTTACGATCTAGGCCGGGTGAAAAACTGTTTTTT. Drawing the rest from reference TRBV7-8 and TRBJ1-4, the complete variable domain is GAGVSQSPRYKVAKRGQDVALRCDPISGHVSLFWYQQALGQGPEFLTYFQNEAQLDKSGLPSDRFFAERPEGSVSTLKIQRTQQEDSAVYLCASSLRSRPGEKLFFGSGTQLSVL.

This chain links TRBV28 with TRBJ1-6, with 7 bases lining up with TRBD1. Trimming removed 3 bases from V and 12 bases from J; junction bases left unmatched: 11. Per germline, CDR1 MDHEN and CDR2 SYDVKM. This CDR3 has 15 amino acids. The CDR3 protein is CASSFQKGRDRPLHF. Written as DNA, the CDR3 is TGTGCCAGCAGTTTTCAAAAAGGGAGGGACAGACCCCTCCACTTT.

This rearrangement joins TRBV19 to TRBJ1-1; tentatively, D is TRBD1 (5 bases). Trimming stripped 5 bases from V and 4 bases from J, with 14 bases between. The CDR3 length is 14 residues. Germline V gene lookup returns CDR1 LNHDA and CDR2 SQIVND (reference sequence). The chain's CDR3 is CASSSSPGTTEAFF. In DNA, the CDR3 is TGTGCCAGTAGTTCGTCCCCCGGGACCACTGAAGCTTTCTTT.

The V call is TRBV4-3, the J call TRBJ1-1, with D possibly TRBD1 on 5 matching bases. The length of the CDR3 is 14 residues. Germline CDR1 and CDR2: LGHNA and YSLEER. The V and J ends lost 2 bases and 4 bases respectively, with 11 bases between them. CDR3 residues: CASSQRTGATEAFF. CDR3 DNA: TGCGCCAGCAGCCAAAGAACCGGGGCCACTGAAGCTTTCTTT.

This chain connects TRBV5-1 to TRBJ1-2; TRBD1 is a possible D gene (6 bases). The CDR3 length is 16 residues. Germline CDR1 is SGHRS and CDR2 is YFSETQ. Trimming cost V 4 bases and J 8 bases, with 24 bases left between them. The CDR3 spells CASSHNLISSGEGYTF. CDR3 bases: TGCGCCAGCAGCCACAACCTCATATCCTCAGGGGAAGGCTACACCTTC.

The chain combines TRBV5-1 with TRBJ1-4; possibly TRBD1 for D (5 bases). Germline V lookup: CDR1 SGHRS, CDR2 YFSETQ. This CDR3 is 17 amino acids long. Deletions cut 2 bases from V and 3 bases from J, with 17 bases between. CDR3 protein: CASSFLSGAGSNEKLFF. For the CDR3, the DNA is TGCGCCAGCAGCTTTCTTTCGGGAGCAGGGTCTAATGAAAAACTGTTTTTT. The whole variable domain, remainder taken from reference TRBV5-1 and TRBJ1-4, is KAGVTQTPRYLIKTRGQQVTLSCSPISGHRSVSWYQQTPGQGLQFLFEYFSETQRNKGNFPGRFSGRQFSNSRSEMNVSTLELGDSALYLCASSFLSGAGSNEKLFFGSGTQLSVL.

V and J are TRBV7-9 and TRBJ1-1; tentatively, D is TRBD1 (6 bases). Germline V gives CDR1 SEHNR, CDR2 FQNEAQ (reference sequence). The CDR3 is made up of 17 amino acids. V was cut by 2 bases and J by 1 base, with 17 bases left in between. The DNA of the CDR3 is TGTGCCAGCAGCTTAATCGGCGAGGGGGGTGGGAACACTGAAGCTTTCTTT. The encoded protein is CASSLIGEGGGNTEAFF.